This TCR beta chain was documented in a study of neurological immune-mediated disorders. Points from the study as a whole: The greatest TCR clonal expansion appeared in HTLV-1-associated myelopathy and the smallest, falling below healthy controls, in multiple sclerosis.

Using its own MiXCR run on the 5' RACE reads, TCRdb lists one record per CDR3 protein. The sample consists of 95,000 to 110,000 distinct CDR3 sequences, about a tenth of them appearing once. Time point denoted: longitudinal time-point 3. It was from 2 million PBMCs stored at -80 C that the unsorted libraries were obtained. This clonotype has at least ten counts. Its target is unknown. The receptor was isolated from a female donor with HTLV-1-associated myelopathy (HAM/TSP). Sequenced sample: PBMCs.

CDR3 residues: CASNSATNEKLFF. CDR3 bases: TGTGCCAGCAACAGCGCAACTAATGAAAAACTGTTTTTT. The chain links TRBV6-1 to TRBJ1-4; D is unresolved. Germline CDR1 and CDR2: MNHNS and SASEGT. There are 13 residues in the CDR3. V was trimmed by 7 bases and J by 0 bases, leaving 6 bases between them.